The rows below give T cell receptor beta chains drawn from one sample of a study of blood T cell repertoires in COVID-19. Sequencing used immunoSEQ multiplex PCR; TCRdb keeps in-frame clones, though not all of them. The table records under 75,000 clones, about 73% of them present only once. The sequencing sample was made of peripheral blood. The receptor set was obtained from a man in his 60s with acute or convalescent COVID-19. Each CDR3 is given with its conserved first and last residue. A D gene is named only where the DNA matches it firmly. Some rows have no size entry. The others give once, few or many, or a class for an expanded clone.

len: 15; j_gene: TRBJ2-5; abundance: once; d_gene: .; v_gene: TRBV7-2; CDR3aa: CASSLGGADQETQYF; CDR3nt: TGTGCCAGCAGCTTAGGCGGCGCAGACCAAGAGACCCAGTACTTC
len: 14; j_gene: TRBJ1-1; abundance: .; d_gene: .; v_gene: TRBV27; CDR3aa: CASFAGQANTEAFF; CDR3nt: TGTGCCAGCTTCGCAGGGCAGGCGAACACTGAAGCTTTCTTT
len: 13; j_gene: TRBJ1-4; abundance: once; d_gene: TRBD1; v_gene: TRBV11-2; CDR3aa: CASSLEGGEKLFF; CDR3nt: TGTGCCAGCAGCTTAGAAGGGGGCGAAAAACTGTTTTTT
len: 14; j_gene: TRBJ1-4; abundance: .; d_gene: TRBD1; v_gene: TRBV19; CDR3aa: CASTSGQGRGKLFF; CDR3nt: TGTGCCAGTACCTCGGGACAGGGAAGGGGAAAACTGTTTTTT
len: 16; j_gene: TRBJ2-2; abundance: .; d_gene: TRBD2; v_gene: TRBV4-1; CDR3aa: CASSRRLAGVTGELFF; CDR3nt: TGCGCCAGCAGCCGCCGACTAGCGGGAGTTACCGGGGAGCTGTTTTTT
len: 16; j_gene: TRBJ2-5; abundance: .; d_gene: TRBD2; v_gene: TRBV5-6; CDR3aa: CASSPWAGGYQETQYF; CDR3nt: TGTGCCAGCAGCCCTTGGGCGGGAGGTTATCAAGAGACCCAGTACTTC
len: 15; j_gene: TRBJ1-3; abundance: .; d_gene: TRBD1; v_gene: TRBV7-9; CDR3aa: CASSLRTGGADTIYF; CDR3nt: TGTGCCAGCAGCTTAAGGACAGGGGGAGCGGACACCATATATTTT
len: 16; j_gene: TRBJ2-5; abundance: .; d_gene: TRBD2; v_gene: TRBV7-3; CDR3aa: CASSPSGGGYQETQYF; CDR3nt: TGTGCCAGCAGCCCCTCTGGCGGGGGGTACCAAGAGACCCAGTACTTC
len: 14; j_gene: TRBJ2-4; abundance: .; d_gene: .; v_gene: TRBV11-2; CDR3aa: CASSLPSLGNIQYF; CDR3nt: TGTGCCAGCAGCTTACCCTCCCTCGGAAACATTCAGTACTTC
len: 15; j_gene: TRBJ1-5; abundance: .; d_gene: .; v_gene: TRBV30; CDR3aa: CAWSVGPGGDQPQHF; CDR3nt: TGTGCCTGGAGTGTAGGGCCAGGAGGCGATCAGCCCCAGCATTTT
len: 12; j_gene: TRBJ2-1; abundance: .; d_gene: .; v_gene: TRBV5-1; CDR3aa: CASSLEGNEQFF; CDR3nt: TGCGCCAGCAGCTTGGAGGGGAATGAGCAGTTCTTC
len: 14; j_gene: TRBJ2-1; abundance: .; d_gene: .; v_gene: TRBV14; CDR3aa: CASSRGVNYNEQFF; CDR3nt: TGTGCCAGCAGCCGGGGAGTCAACTACAATGAGCAGTTCTTC
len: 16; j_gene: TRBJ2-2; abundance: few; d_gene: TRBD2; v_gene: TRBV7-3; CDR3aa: CASSLTLAGGTGELFF; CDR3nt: TGTGCCAGCAGCTTAACCCTAGCGGGGGGAACCGGGGAGCTGTTTTTT
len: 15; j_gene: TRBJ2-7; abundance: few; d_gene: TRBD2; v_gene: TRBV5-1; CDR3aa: CASSLGPAGAYEQYF; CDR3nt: TGCGCCAGCAGCTTGGGCCCGGCGGGAGCCTACGAGCAGTACTTC
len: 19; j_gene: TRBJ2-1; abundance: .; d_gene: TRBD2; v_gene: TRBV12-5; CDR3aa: CASGLVGDGRSISYNEQFF; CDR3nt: TGTGCTAGTGGTTTGGTAGGGGACGGGAGGTCCATATCCTACAATGAGCAGTTCTTC
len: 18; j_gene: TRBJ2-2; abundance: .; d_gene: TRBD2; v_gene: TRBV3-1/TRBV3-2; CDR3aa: CASSQDWTSGFAVGELFF; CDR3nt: TGTGCCAGCAGCCAAGATTGGACTAGCGGGTTTGCGGTGGGGGAGCTGTTTTTT
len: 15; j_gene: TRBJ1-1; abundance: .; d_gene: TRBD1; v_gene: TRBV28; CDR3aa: CASSAPTGKGAEAFF; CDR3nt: TGTGCCAGCAGTGCTCCGACAGGGAAGGGAGCTGAAGCTTTCTTT
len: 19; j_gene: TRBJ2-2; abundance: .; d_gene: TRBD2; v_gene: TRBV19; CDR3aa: CASSSHRLAGFRYTGELFF; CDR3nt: TGTGCCAGTAGTTCGCACCGGCTAGCGGGGTTTAGGTACACCGGGGAGCTGTTTTTT
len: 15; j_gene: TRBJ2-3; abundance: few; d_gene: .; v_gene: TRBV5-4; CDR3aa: CASSLGNRVTDTQYF; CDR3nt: TGTGCCAGCAGCTTGGGTAACAGGGTAACAGATACGCAGTATTTT
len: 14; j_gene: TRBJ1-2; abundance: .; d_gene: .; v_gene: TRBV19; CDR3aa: CASSITTGRGGYTF; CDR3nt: TGTGCCAGTAGTATAACAACAGGGAGAGGAGGCTACACCTTC
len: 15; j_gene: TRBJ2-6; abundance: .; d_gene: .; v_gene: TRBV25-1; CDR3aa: CASSEGGSGANVLTF; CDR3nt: TGTGCCAGCAGTGAGGGAGGCTCCGGGGCCAACGTCCTGACTTTC
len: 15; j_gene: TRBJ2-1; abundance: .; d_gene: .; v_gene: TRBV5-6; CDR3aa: CASSKISSSYNEQFF; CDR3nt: TGTGCCAGCAGTAAAATTTCCAGCTCCTACAATGAGCAGTTCTTC
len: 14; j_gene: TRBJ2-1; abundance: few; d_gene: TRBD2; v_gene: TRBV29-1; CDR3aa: CSVDGGRASNEQFF; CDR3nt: TGCAGCGTTGATGGCGGGAGGGCCAGCAATGAGCAGTTCTTC
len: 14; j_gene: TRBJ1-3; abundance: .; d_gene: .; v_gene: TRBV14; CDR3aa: CASSPLGVGNTIYF; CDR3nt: TGTGCCAGCAGCCCCCTGGGAGTAGGAAACACCATATATTTT
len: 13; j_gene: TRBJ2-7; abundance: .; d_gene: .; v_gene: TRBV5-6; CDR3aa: CASSDSSAVEQYF; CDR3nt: TGTGCCAGCAGCGACTCTAGCGCGGTCGAGCAGTACTTC
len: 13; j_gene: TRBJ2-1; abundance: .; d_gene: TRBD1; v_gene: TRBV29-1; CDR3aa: CSVVDRGYNEQFF; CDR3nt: TGCAGCGTTGTGGACAGGGGGTACAATGAGCAGTTCTTC
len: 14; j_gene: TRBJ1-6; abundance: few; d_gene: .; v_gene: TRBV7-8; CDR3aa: CASSHRQYNSPLHF; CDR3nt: TGTGCCAGCAGCCACCGACAGTACAATTCACCCCTCCACTTT
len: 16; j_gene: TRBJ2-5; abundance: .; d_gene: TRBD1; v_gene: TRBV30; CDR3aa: CAWSVRDRVYQETQYF; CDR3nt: TGTGCCTGGAGTGTAAGGGACAGGGTGTACCAAGAGACCCAGTACTTC
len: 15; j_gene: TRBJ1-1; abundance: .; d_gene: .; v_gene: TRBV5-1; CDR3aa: CASSLGGQMNTEAFF; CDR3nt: TGCGCCAGCAGCTTGGGAGGACAGATGAACACTGAAGCTTTCTTT
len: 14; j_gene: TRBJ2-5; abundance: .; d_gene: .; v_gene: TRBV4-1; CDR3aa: CASSQEDGGETQYF; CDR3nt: TGCGCCAGCAGCCAAGAGGACGGCGGGGAGACCCAGTACTTC
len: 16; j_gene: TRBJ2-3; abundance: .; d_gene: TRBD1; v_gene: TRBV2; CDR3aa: CASSEDRGLSTDTQYF; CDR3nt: TGTGCCAGCAGCGAGGACAGGGGGCTTAGCACAGATACGCAGTATTTT
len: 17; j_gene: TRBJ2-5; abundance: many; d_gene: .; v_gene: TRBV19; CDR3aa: CASSISGVAGPQETQYF; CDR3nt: TGTGCCAGTAGTATAAGTGGAGTGGCAGGGCCGCAAGAGACCCAGTACTTC
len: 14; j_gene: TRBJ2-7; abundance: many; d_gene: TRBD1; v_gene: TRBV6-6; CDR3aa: CASTLDRASYEQYF; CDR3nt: TGTGCCAGCACACTAGACAGGGCCTCCTACGAGCAGTACTTC
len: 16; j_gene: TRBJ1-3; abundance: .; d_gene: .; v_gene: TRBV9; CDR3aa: CASSVGRGASGNTIYF; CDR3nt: TGTGCCAGCAGCGTAGGACGTGGGGCATCTGGAAACACCATATATTTT
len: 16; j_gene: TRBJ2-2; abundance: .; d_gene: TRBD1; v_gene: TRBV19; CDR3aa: CASSHTGAAKTGELFF; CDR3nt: TGTGCCAGTAGTCATACAGGGGCAGCAAAGACCGGGGAGCTGTTTTTT
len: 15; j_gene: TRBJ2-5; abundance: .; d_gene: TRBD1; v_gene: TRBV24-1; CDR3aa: CATSDFDRGYETQYF; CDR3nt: TGTGCCACCAGTGATTTTGACAGGGGTTATGAGACCCAGTACTTC
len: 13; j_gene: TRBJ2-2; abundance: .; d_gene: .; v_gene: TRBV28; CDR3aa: CASSEQDTGELFF; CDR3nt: TGTGCCAGCAGTGAACAGGACACCGGGGAGCTGTTTTTT
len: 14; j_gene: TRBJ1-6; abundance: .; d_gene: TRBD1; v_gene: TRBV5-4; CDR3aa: CASSLTGGNSPLHF; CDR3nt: TGTGCCAGCAGCTTGACAGGGGGGAATTCACCCCTCCACTTT
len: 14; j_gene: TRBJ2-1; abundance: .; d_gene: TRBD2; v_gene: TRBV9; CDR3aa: CASSTGTTYNEQFF; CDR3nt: TGTGCCAGCAGCACCGGGACTACCTACAATGAGCAGTTCTTC
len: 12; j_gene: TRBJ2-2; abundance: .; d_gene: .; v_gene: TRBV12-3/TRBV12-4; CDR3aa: CASSFVRGELFF; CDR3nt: TGTGCCAGCAGTTTTGTCCGCGGGGAGCTGTTTTTT
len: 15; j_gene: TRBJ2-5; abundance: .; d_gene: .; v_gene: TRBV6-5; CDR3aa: CASIRRGDSQETQYF; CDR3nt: TGTGCCAGCATCAGAAGGGGGGACAGCCAAGAGACCCAGTACTTC
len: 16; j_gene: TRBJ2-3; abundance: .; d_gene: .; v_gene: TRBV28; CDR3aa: CASSRSLGLATDTQYF; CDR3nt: TGTGCCAGCAGTAGGTCTTTGGGACTTGCCACAGATACGCAGTATTTT
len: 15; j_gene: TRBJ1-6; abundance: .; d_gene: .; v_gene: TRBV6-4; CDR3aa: CASSARGGSRSPLHF; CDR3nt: TGTGCCAGCAGTGCAAGGGGGGGGAGTCGTTCACCCCTCCACTTT
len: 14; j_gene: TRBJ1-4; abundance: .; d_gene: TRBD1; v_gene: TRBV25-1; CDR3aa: CASNSGQRNEKLFF; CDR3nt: TGTGCCAGCAATTCGGGACAGCGTAATGAAAAACTGTTTTTT
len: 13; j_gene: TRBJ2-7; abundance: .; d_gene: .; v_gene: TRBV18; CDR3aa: CASSPEPAYEQYF; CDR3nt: TGTGCCAGCTCCCCAGAGCCGGCCTACGAGCAGTACTTC
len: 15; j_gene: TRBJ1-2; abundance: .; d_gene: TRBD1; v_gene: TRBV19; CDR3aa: CASRLGQGINYGYTF; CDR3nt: TGTGCCAGTAGACTCGGACAGGGAATAAACTATGGCTACACCTTC
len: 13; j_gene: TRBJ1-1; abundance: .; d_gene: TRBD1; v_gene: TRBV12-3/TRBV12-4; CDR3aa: CASKGQGGTEAFF; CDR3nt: TGTGCCAGCAAAGGACAGGGGGGTACTGAAGCTTTCTTT
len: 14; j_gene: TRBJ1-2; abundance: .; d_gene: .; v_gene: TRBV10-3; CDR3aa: CAISESPGYYGYTF; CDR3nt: TGTGCCATCAGTGAGTCCCCAGGGTACTATGGCTACACCTTC
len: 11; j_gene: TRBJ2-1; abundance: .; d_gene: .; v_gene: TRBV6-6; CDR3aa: CASSQYNEQFF; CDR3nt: TGTGCCAGCAGCCAATACAATGAGCAGTTCTTC
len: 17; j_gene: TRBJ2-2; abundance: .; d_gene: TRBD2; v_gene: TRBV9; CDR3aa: CASSANPGLRNTGELFF; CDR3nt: TGTGCCAGCAGCGCTAATCCGGGACTAAGAAACACCGGGGAGCTGTTTTTT
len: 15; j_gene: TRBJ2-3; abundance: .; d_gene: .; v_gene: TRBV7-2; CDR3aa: CASSPYLLSTDTQYF; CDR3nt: TGTGCCAGCAGCCCATACTTGCTATCCACAGATACGCAGTATTTT
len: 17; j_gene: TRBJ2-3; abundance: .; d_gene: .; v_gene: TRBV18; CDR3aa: CASSPVPGGSGTDTQYF; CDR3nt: TGTGCCAGCTCACCGGTCCCCGGCGGAAGCGGCACAGATACGCAGTATTTT
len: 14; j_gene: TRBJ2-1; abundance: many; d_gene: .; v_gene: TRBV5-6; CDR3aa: CASSGGTDYNEQFF; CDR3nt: TGTGCCAGCAGCGGGGGGACAGACTACAATGAGCAGTTCTTC